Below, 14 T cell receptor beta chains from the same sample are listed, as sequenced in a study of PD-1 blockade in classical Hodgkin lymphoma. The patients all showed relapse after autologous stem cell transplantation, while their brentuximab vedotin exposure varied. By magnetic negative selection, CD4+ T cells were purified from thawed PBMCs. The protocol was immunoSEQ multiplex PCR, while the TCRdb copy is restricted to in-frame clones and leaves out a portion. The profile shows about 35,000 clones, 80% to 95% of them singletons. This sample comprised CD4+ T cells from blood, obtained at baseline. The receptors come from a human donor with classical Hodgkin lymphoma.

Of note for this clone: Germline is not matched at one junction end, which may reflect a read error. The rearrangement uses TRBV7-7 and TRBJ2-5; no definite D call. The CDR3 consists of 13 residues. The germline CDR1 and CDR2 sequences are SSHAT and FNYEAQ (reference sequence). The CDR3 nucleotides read TGTGCTAGCAGCCCCCGACCCCAAGAGACCCAGTACTTC. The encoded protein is CASSPRPQETQYF. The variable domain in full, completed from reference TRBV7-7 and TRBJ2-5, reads GAGVSQSPRYKVTKRGQDVTLRCDPISSHATLYWYQQALGQGPEFLTYFNYEAQPDKSGLPSDRFSAERPEGSISTLTIQRTEQRDSAMYRCASSPRPQETQYFGPGTRLLVL.

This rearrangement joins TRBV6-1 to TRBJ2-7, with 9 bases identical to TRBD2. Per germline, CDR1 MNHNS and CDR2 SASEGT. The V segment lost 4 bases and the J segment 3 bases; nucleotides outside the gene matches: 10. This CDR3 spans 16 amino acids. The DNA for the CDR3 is TGTGCCAGCAGTGGGGGTGGCGGGAGGGCCCGCTACGAGCAGTACTTC. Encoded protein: CASSGGGGRARYEQYF.

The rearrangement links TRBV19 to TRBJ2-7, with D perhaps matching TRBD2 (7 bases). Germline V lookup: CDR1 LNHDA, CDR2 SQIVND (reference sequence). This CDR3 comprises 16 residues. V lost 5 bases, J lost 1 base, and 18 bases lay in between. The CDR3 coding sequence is TGTGCCAGTAGTCGGATGGGGGGGCCCGCGTCCTACGAGCAGTACTTC. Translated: CASSRMGGPASYEQYF.

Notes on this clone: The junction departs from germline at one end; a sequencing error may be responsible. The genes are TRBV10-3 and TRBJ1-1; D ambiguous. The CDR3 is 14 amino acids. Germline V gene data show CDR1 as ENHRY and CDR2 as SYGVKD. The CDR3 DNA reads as TGTGCCAGCAGTCTTTCCGGACCGAAGATGGGGTTTTTCTTT. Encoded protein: CASSLSGPKMGFFF.

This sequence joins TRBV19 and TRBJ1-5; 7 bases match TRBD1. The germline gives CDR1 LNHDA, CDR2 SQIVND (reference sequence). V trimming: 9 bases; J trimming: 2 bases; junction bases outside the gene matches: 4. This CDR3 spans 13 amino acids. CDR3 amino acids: CASGQGGNQPQHF. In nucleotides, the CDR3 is TGTGCCAGCGGTCAGGGGGGCAATCAGCCCCAGCATTTT.

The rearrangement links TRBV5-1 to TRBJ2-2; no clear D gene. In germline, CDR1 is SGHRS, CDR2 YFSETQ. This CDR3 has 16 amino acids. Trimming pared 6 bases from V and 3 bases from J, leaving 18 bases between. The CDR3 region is CASIDKRKGDTGELFF. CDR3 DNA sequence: TGCGCCAGCATAGATAAAAGAAAAGGTGACACCGGGGAGCTGTTTTTT. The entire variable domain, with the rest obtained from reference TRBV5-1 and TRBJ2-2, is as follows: KAGVTQTPRYLIKTRGQQVTLSCSPISGHRSVSWYQQTPGQGLQFLFEYFSETQRNKGNFPGRFSGRQFSNSRSEMNVSTLELGDSALYLCASIDKRKGDTGELFFGEGSRLTVL.

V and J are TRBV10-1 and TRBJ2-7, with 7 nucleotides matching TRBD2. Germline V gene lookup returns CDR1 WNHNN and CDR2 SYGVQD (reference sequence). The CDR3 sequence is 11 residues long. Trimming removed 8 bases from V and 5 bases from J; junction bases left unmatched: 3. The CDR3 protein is CASGGGDEQYF. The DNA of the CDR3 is TGCGCCAGCGGCGGGGGAGACGAGCAGTACTTC.

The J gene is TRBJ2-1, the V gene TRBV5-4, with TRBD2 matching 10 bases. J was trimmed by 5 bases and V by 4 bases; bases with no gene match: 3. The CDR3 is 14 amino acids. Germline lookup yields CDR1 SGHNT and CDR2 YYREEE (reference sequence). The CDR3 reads CASSVLAGNNEQFF. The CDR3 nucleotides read TGTGCCAGCAGCGTACTAGCGGGAAACAATGAGCAGTTCTTC.

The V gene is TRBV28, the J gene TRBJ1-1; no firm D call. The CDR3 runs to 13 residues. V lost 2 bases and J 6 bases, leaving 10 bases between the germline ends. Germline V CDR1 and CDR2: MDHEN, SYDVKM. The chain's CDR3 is CASSLLPYAEAFF. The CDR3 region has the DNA TGTGCCAGCAGTTTACTACCGTACGCTGAAGCTTTCTTT.

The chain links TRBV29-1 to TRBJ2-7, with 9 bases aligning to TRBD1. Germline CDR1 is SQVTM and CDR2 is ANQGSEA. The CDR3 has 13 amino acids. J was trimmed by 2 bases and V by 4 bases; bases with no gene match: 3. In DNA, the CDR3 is TGCAGCGTTGGAAGGACAGGGGCCTACGAGCAGTACTTC. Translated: CSVGRTGAYEQYF.

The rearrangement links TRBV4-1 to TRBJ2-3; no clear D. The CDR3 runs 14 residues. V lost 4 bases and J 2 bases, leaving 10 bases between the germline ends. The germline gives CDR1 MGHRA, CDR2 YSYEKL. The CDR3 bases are TGCGCCAGCAGCCCTCTGGGGATCACAGATACGCAGTATTTT. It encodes CASSPLGITDTQYF.

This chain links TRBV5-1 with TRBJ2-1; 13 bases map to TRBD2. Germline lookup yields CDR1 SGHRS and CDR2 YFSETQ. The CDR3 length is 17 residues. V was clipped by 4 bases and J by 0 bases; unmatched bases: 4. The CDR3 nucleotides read TGCGCCAGCAGCCAAAGGACTAGCGGGAGCTCCTACAATGAGCAGTTCTTC. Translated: CASSQRTSGSSYNEQFF.

The CDR3 reads CASSLFLTGRGYEQYF. The CDR3 coding sequence is TGTGCCAGCAGTTTATTCCTAACAGGTAGGGGGTACGAGCAGTACTTC. The chain joins TRBV28 to TRBJ2-7; perhaps TRBD1 as D (6 bases). Germline V CDR1 and CDR2: MDHEN, SYDVKM. This CDR3 region has 16 residues. Deletions cut 1 base from V and 4 bases from J, with 17 bases between.

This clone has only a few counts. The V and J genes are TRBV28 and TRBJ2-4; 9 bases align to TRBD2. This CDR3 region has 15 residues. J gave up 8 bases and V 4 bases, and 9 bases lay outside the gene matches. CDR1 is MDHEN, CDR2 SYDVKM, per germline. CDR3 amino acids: CASSSFRLAADIQYF. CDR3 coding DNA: TGTGCCAGCAGTTCTTTTCGACTAGCGGCGGACATTCAGTACTTC.